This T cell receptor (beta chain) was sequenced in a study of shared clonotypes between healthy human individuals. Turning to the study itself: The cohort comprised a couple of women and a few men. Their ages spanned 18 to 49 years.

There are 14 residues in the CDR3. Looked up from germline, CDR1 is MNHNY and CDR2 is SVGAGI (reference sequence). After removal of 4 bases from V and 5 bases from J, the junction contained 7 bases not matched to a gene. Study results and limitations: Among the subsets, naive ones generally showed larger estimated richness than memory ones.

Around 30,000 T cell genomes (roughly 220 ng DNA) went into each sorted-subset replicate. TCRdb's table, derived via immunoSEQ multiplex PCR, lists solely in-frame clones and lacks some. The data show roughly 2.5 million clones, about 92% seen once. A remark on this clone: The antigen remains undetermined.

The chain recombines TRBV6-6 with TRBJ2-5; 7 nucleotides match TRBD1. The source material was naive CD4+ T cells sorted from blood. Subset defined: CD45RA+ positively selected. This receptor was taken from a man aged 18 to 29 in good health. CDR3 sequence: CASSSHRGPETQYF. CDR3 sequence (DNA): TGTGCCAGCAGTTCCCACAGGGGACCCGAGACCCAGTACTTC.